This T cell receptor beta chain was captured in a study of blood T cell repertoires in COVID-19 (TCRdb year 2020). About the study as a whole: Samples covering the acute and convalescent phases of COVID-19 were provided by collaborators in the United States, Italy and Spain. Subjects who had been exposed to COVID-19, were actively infected with it, or had recovered from it provided the deeply sampled blood TCRbeta repertoires that made up the dataset. HLA class I and class II types, where available, came from metadata supplied by the sample provider rather than from assay-based typing. A de-identified subject ID, COVID-19 status, age in years and sex were almost always included in the sample metadata. The prospective study material was composed of cDNA or gDNA derived from T cells, B-cell-depleted T cells, or PBMCs. The repertoires were released in a freely available public database meant as a resource for research on the immune response to SARS-CoV-2. Samples came from the ongoing ImmuneRACE study (first 160 participants) plus 1,254 subjects from 6 global collaborators. Study-wide conclusions, independent of this receptor: The amount of clinical and demographic metadata varied by source and participant and was provided uncurated.

Turning to this clone: Its cognate antigen has yet to be identified. Base qualities were left out, and no much larger clone turns up one base away.

The immunoSEQ Assay, a bias-controlled multiplex PCR, was used to amplify TCRbeta CDR3 regions from genomic DNA. The original methods were these. The number of nucleated cells in each sample was estimated by amplification of reference gene primers within the assay. To quantify the absolute abundance of each unique TCRbeta CDR3 rearrangement, sequence reads were collapsed and filtered. Productive Simpson clonality was computed per sample as the square root of Simpson's diversity index over productive rearrangements. The immuneACCESS repertoire file appears here via TCRdb, limited to in-frame rearrangements. These files lack a portion of the clones; in checked studies, under half of the deficit traces to unresolved V genes, and the cause of the others is not known. D and trimming were read from the DNA, whereas the V and J calls and clone size are those reported in that table. The sample table records about 81,000 clones; about 88% of these occur just once. The ten largest make up 12% of the sample.

There are 12 amino acids in the CDR3, from cysteine to phenylalanine inclusive. Solely the CDR3 DNA is kept, with 36 bases framed from the first base. In the germline V gene, CDR1 corresponds to SQVTM and CDR2 to ANQGSEA. The V and J ends are trimmed by 3 bases and 1 base, leaving 6 bases between them. Collaborating institutions collected whole blood in K2EDTA tubes following their own protocols. For TCRbeta analysis, collaborator samples were shipped as frozen whole blood, as isolated PBMCs, or as DNA extracted from either sample type. Material: peripheral blood. The chain couples TRBV29-1 to TRBJ1-1; no D segment can be confidently identified. This sequence originates from a man aged 70 or older with active or convalescent COVID-19. The CDR3: CSVDGQNTEAFF. At the DNA level, the sequence is TGCAGCGTTGATGGGCAGAACACTGAAGCTTTCTTT.